This T cell receptor (beta chain) was retrieved from a study of long-term antiretroviral therapy in people with HIV. The V end lost 3 bases, the J end lost 3 bases, and 9 bases lay between the germline ends. CDR1 MNHEY and CDR2 SMNVEV come from the germline V gene (reference sequence). The CDR3 is 14 amino acids. The immunoSEQ assay was v3.0, run at survey level. TCRdb keeps only in-frame clones here, not all; method: immunoSEQ multiplex PCR. Of over 30,000 clones in the sample, about 80% were seen once. Sequencing used unsorted PBMCs, obtained 2 years after starting antiretroviral therapy. The TCR comes from a woman aged 45-65 years with HIV. J is TRBJ1-3 and V is TRBV27; no clear D gene. CDR3 in DNA: TGTGCCAGCAGTTTGGCGGGATATGGAAACACCATATATTTT. This translates into CASSLAGYGNTIYF.